The 14 T cell receptor beta chains below were found in one sample sequenced in a study of regulatory T cells in long-lasting Graves disease. Time point in this sample: newly diagnosed GD, antithyroid drugs for less than 3 months. PBMCs provided the RNA from which the TCR library was made. CDR3 regions were amplified by Arm-PCR using iRepertoire HTBI primers to build TCR beta libraries. TCRdb reprocessed the multiplex PCR reads with MiXCR, giving one entry per CDR3 protein. The top ten hold roughly 18% of the sample, which has hundreds of thousands of distinct CDR3 sequences, 16% seen once. The sample was also linked to a second study, of T cells in Graves' hyperthyroidism and ophthalmopathy.

The specimen was peripheral blood mononuclear cells (PBMCs), collected at new diagnosis, from a patient treated with antithyroid drugs. These receptors originate from a woman younger than 45 with Graves disease.

V is TRBV24-1 and J is TRBJ2-7; 10 positions match TRBD2. This CDR3 contains 16 residues. J lost 2 bases, V lost 0 bases, and 3 bases had no gene match. Germline CDR1 KGHDR, CDR2 SFDVKD. The CDR3 region is CATSDLGAGGAYEQYF. The CDR3 nucleotides are TGTGCCACCAGTGATTTGGGAGCGGGAGGGGCCTACGAGCAGTACTTC.

This clonotype has only a few counts. The gene calls are TRBV9 and TRBJ1-1; a weak D match, TRBD1 (6 bases). The CDR3 is 14 amino acids. In germline, CDR1 is SGDLS, CDR2 YYNGEE. The ends were cut back, 0 bases at V and 2 bases at J, with 8 bases in the middle. CDR3 bases: TGTGCCAGCAGCGTAGGGGACACCAACACTGAAGCTTTCTTT. Protein product: CASSVGDTNTEAFF.

This chain connects TRBV27 to TRBJ2-7, with TRBD2 matching 7 bases. V shed 3 bases, J shed 4 bases, and the junction held 9 bases outside the gene matches. The V gene's germline CDR1 is MNHEY and CDR2 SMNVEV (reference sequence). This CDR3 spans 15 amino acids. This CDR3 reads CASSFFGGGAYEQYF. The CDR3 bases are TGTGCCAGCAGTTTCTTTGGCGGGGGAGCTTACGAGCAGTACTTC.

Only a few counts were recorded for this clonotype. The V and J genes are TRBV5-1 and TRBJ2-2, with D tentatively TRBD1 or TRBD2 (5 bases each). Germline CDR1 is SGHRS and CDR2 is YFSETQ. CDR3 length: 15 amino acids. The germline V and J ends were trimmed by 0 bases and 6 bases, with 12 bases remaining between them. The CDR3 region has the DNA TGCGCCAGCAGCTTGGCGGCAGGGAGCCCCGGGGAGCTGTTTTTT. Protein sequence: CASSLAAGSPGELFF.

V gene TRBV11-3 combines with J gene TRBJ2-6; TRBD2 might be the D (6 bases). Germline CDR1 is SGHNT and CDR2 is YENEEA. Trimming left V 2 bases short and J 1 base short, with 12 bases between. This CDR3 region has 17 residues. CDR3: CASSLSAAGSGANVLTF. In DNA form, the CDR3 reads TGTGCCAGCAGCTTAAGCGCGGCGGGGTCTGGGGCCAACGTCCTGACTTTC.

In its sample, this clonotype was seen many times. The rearrangement joins TRBV11-2 to TRBJ2-3, with D possibly matching TRBD2 (5 bases). The CDR3 loop spans 14 amino acids. Trimming took 6 bases from V and 0 from J, leaving 10 bases between them. Looked up from germline, CDR1 is SGHAT and CDR2 is FQNNGV. CDR3 sequence reads: CASREDGSTDTQYF. CDR3 sequence (DNA): TGTGCCAGCAGGGAGGACGGGAGCACAGATACGCAGTATTTT.

The chain combines TRBV3-1 with TRBJ2-7, with unresolved D. V shed 6 bases and J shed 2 bases, with 14 bases lying between them. There are 14 residues in the CDR3. CDR1 and CDR2 (germline): LGHDT, YNNKEL (reference sequence). CDR3 loop: CASSWNKLTYEQYF. Written as DNA, the CDR3 is TGTGCCAGCAGTTGGAACAAGCTTACCTACGAGCAGTACTTC.

This clonotype was seen repeatedly, ten times or more. The J gene is TRBJ2-1, the V gene TRBV7-2, with TRBD2 matching over 14 bases. Per germline, CDR1 SGHTA and CDR2 FQGNSA. This CDR3 has 16 amino acids. Trimming removed 5 bases from V and 9 bases from J; junction bases left unmatched: 9. Here the CDR3 DNA reads TGTGCCAGCAGCCCTCCGGGACTAGCGGGAGCATTTGAGCAGTTCTTC. Its protein is CASSPPGLAGAFEQFF.

CDR3 amino acids: CSARPAGTTEAFF. CDR3 nucleotide sequence: TGCAGTGCTAGGCCGGCAGGGACCACTGAAGCTTTCTTT. The V and J genes are TRBV20-1 and TRBJ1-1, with D perhaps TRBD1 (5 bases). The CDR3 spans 13 residues. Germline CDR1 is DFQATT and CDR2 is SNEGSKA (reference sequence). With 3 bases removed from V and 4 bases from J, the gap between germline ends came to 12 bases.

A note on this clonotype: This may be a read error: a much more frequent sequence differs by one nucleotide. V is TRBV12-3 or TRBV12-4 and J is TRBJ2-1, with 15 bases matching TRBD2. The CDR3 is made up of 18 amino acids. The CDR3, as DNA: TGTGCCATCAGTGCAGGACTAGCGGGAGGGCGGAGCAGGAGTAAGCAGTTCTTC. Amino acid sequence: CAISAGLAGGRSRSKQFF.

This clonotype was counted ten times or more. V and J are TRBV6-9 and TRBJ2-3, with D unresolved. The V end lost 4 bases, the J end lost 0 bases, and 11 bases lay between the germline ends. The CDR3 is 15 residues long. Germline V gene lookup returns CDR1 MNHGY and CDR2 SVAAGI. The CDR3 coding sequence is TGTGCCAGCAGTTTAGCCAGGCCGAGCACAGATACGCAGTATTTT. It yields the protein CASSLARPSTDTQYF.

This clonotype was recorded at least ten times. This chain connects TRBV6-1 to TRBJ1-4; no clear D. V dropped 5 bases and J dropped 7 bases, with 14 bases sitting between them. CDR3 length: 14 residues. Germline values: CDR1 MNHNS, CDR2 SASEGT. The CDR3 here is CASSPGPGVEKLFF. DNA for the CDR3: TGTGCCAGCAGTCCGGGCCCCGGGGTTGAAAAACTGTTTTTT.

The chain carries TRBV28 and TRBJ1-5; D perhaps matches TRBD1 (5 bases). The CDR3 extends over 16 amino acids. Germline CDR1 reads MDHEN; CDR2 reads SYDVKM. Between the trimmed V and J ends, which lost 8 bases and 3 bases, there was a span of 20 bases. CDR3 amino acids: CASPPPGTKANQPQHF. The CDR3, as DNA: TGTGCCAGCCCTCCCCCAGGGACTAAGGCCAATCAGCCCCAGCATTTT. Together with reference TRBV28 and TRBJ1-5, the CDR3 gives the full variable domain: DVKVTQSSRYLVKRTGEKVFLECVQDMDHENMFWYRQDPGLGLRLIYFSYDVKMKEKGDIPEGYSVSREKKERFSLILESASTNQTSMYLCASPPPGTKANQPQHFGDGTRLSIL.

This clonotype was recorded once. V and J are TRBV19 and TRBJ2-7; 7 bases agree with TRBD1. The V segment lost 10 bases and the J segment 0 bases; nucleotides outside the gene matches: 6. Germline CDR1 LNHDA, CDR2 SQIVND (reference sequence). The length of the CDR3 is 13 residues. The CDR3 sequence is CATQDRNSYEQYF. The CDR3 region has the DNA TGTGCCACCCAGGACAGGAACTCCTACGAGCAGTACTTC.